This TCR beta chain derives from a study of blood T cell repertoires in COVID-19. Whole-study context: Sites in the United States, Italy and Spain provided acute and convalescent COVID-19 samples. T cells, B-cell-depleted T cells, or PBMCs supplied cDNA or gDNA.

Original analysis: The assay estimated nucleated cells by amplifying reference gene primers. TCRdb's table, derived via immunoSEQ multiplex PCR, lists solely in-frame clones and lacks some. V and J calls and clone size come straight from that table; D and trimming were deduced from the DNA. The data contain tens of thousands of clones, 70% to 90% of them seen just once; the ten biggest clones take up approximately 1.2%. V lost 6 bases and J lost 6; bases outside the gene matches: 0. Germline CDR1 reads GTSNPN; CDR2 reads SVGIG (reference sequence). The CDR3 has 11 amino acids. The receptor was derived from a woman of 80 years or more with acute or convalescent COVID-19. V is TRBV30 and J is TRBJ2-2; 8 bases map to TRBD2. Sequencing input: peripheral blood. CDR3 loop: CACGGAGELFF. The CDR3, as DNA: TGTGCCTGCGGGGGGGCCGGGGAGCTGTTTTTT.